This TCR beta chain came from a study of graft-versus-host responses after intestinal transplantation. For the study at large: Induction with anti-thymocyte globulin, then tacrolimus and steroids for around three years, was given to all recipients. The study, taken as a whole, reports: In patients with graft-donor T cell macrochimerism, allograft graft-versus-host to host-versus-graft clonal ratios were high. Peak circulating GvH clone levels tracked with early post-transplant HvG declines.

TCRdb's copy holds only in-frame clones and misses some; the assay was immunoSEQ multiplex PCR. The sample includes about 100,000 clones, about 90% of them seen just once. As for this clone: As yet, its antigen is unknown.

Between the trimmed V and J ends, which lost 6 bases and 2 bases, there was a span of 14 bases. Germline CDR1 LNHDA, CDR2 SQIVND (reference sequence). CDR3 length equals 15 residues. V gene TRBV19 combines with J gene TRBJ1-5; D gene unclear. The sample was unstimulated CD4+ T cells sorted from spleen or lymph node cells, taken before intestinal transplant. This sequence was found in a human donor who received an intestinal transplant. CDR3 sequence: CASSPYRVGNQPQHF. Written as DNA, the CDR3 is TGTGCCAGTAGCCCCTATAGGGTAGGCAATCAGCCCCAGCATTTT. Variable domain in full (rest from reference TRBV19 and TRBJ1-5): DGGITQSPKYLFRKEGQNVTLSCEQNLNHDAMYWYRQDPGQGLRLIYYSQIVNDFQKGDIAEGYSVSREKKESFPLTVTSAQKNPTAFYLCASSPYRVGNQPQHFGDGTRLSIL.